These 29 T cell receptor beta chains were all obtained from the same sample, sequenced in a study of T cell responses to AZD1222 COVID-19 vaccine. TCRdb's table, derived via immunoSEQ multiplex PCR, lists solely in-frame clones and lacks some. The sample has about 110,000 clones, roughly 87% seen once; the top ten hold under 3.5%. The source was peripheral blood, collected on day 0 of AZD1222 vaccination. These receptors were obtained from an adult in good health.

The rearrangement joins TRBV5-5 to TRBJ2-3, with D possibly TRBD1 on 5 matching bases. The CDR3 has 20 amino acids. Germline V gene sequence: CDR1 SGHKS, CDR2 YYEKEE (reference sequence). V was cut by 0 bases and J by 6 bases, with 29 bases left in between. DNA of the CDR3: TGTGCCAGCAGCTTGGATGTTAGGGGCTTTCGACCCCCTTTGACCGATACGCAGTATTTT. As protein: CASSLDVRGFRPPLTDTQYF. The variable domain in full, with the rest retrieved from reference TRBV5-5 and TRBJ2-3, is DAGVTQSPTHLIKTRGQQVTLRCSPISGHKSVSWYQQVLGQGPQFIFQYYEKEERGRGNFPDRFSARQFPNYSSELNVNALLLGDSALYLCASSLDVRGFRPPLTDTQYFGPGTRLTVL.

This clone was picked up one time. The rearrangement links TRBV5-6 to TRBJ1-1; 7 nucleotides line up with TRBD1. Losses at the gene ends were 4 bases for V and 2 bases for J; bases not matched to a gene: 8. Germline V gives CDR1 SGHDT, CDR2 YYEEEE. The CDR3 loop spans 15 amino acids. The CDR3 is CASSAATGANTEAFF. As DNA, the CDR3 is TGTGCCAGCAGCGCAGCTACAGGGGCTAACACTGAAGCTTTCTTT.

The chain carries TRBV4-3 and TRBJ2-1; D perhaps matches TRBD2 (6 bases). CDR1 is LGHNA and CDR2 is YSLEER in the germline V gene. Between the trimmed V and J ends, which lost 0 bases and 9 bases, there was a span of 15 bases. The CDR3 is 15 residues long. CDR3 coding DNA: TGCGCCAGCAGCCAAGATCGAAGGCTGGGGGGTGAGCAGTTCTTC. Protein: CASSQDRRLGGEQFF.

V is TRBV2 and J is TRBJ2-7, with TRBD2 identical over 13 bases. This CDR3 spans 15 amino acids. V was clipped by 11 bases and J by 3 bases; unmatched bases: 10. Germline CDR1 reads SNHLY; CDR2 reads FYNNEI. In nucleotides, the CDR3 is TGTGCCGGCCGACTGGGACTAGCGGGAATCTACGAGCAGTACTTC. Its protein product is CAGRLGLAGIYEQYF.

V is TRBV24-1 and J is TRBJ1-2; no reliable D call. This CDR3 comprises 14 residues. V gave up 4 bases and J gave up 2 bases, with 10 bases separating them. From germline, CDR1 is KGHDR and CDR2 SFDVKD. The chain's CDR3 is CATSDPGGNYGYTF. Here the CDR3 DNA reads TGTGCCACCAGTGACCCCGGAGGGAACTATGGCTACACCTTC.

V usage is TRBV5-6 and J usage is TRBJ1-5; D is undetermined. With 0 bases removed from V and 1 base from J, the gap between germline ends came to 8 bases. Germline V gives CDR1 SGHDT, CDR2 YYEEEE. The CDR3 sequence is 15 residues long. The DNA of the CDR3 is TGTGCCAGCAGCTTGGGAAGGTTAAGCAATCAGCCCCAGCATTTT. Its translation: CASSLGRLSNQPQHF.

The DNA of the CDR3 is TGTGCCAGCAGCCCCCGGGACAGGCTCGTCCCCGGGGAGCTGTTTTTT. It yields the protein CASSPRDRLVPGELFF. This chain joins TRBV7-2 and TRBJ2-2, with 8 bases identical to TRBD1. V lost 5 bases, J lost 6 bases, and 11 bases stayed unmatched. CDR1 SGHTA and CDR2 FQGNSA come from the germline V gene. This CDR3 spans 16 amino acids.

This clone was detected once. This chain joins TRBV27 and TRBJ1-2; 11 nucleotides align to TRBD1. CDR1 is MNHEY, CDR2 SMNVEV, per germline (reference sequence). This CDR3 spans 15 amino acids. V trimming: 4 bases; J trimming: 5 bases; junction bases outside the gene matches: 6. CDR3 bases: TGTGCCAGCAGTTGGTCCGGGACAGGGGGGTATGGCTACACCTTC. Translation: CASSWSGTGGYGYTF.

The chain carries TRBV7-9 and TRBJ1-1, with 7 bases matching TRBD1. V gave up 4 bases and J gave up 1 base; unmatched junction bases: 9. CDR3 length: 16 residues. Germline lookup yields CDR1 SEHNR and CDR2 FQNEAQ (reference sequence). CDR3 amino acids: CASSSAGQRKNTEAFF. DNA for the CDR3: TGTGCCAGCAGCTCGGCGGGACAGCGAAAGAACACTGAAGCTTTCTTT.

The chain couples TRBV5-1 to TRBJ1-2; no reliable D call. Trimming shortened V by 4 bases and J by 7 bases, and 17 bases separated the two germline ends. CDR3 size: 14 residues. Germline V gives CDR1 SGHRS, CDR2 YFSETQ. In nucleotides, the CDR3 is TGCGCCAGCAGCATCCGGGAAAGCAGGATTGGCTACACCTTC. Translation gives CASSIRESRIGYTF. Supplemented by reference TRBV5-1 and TRBJ1-2, the full variable domain reads KAGVTQTPRYLIKTRGQQVTLSCSPISGHRSVSWYQQTPGQGLQFLFEYFSETQRNKGNFPGRFSGRQFSNSRSEMNVSTLELGDSALYLCASSIRESRIGYTFGSGTRLTVV.

CDR3 region: CTSSQFGRERGTSSYEQYF. As DNA, the CDR3 is TGCACCAGCAGCCAATTCGGGCGGGAGAGGGGCACTAGCTCCTACGAGCAGTACTTC. The chain employs TRBV1 and TRBJ2-7; TRBD2 is the table's D call, not checked against the DNA. TRBV1 is a pseudogene locus. The CDR3 contains 19 residues.

The chain links TRBV28 to TRBJ2-2, with TRBD1 matching over 9 bases. Germline CDR1 MDHEN, CDR2 SYDVKM. The ends lost 7 bases at V and 0 bases at J; junction bases unmatched: 3. The CDR3 has 15 amino acids. CDR3 region: CASIDRGANTGELFF. The CDR3 coding sequence is TGTGCCAGCATCGACAGGGGGGCGAACACCGGGGAGCTGTTTTTT. Together with reference TRBV28 and TRBJ2-2, the CDR3 gives the full variable domain: DVKVTQSSRYLVKRTGEKVFLECVQDMDHENMFWYRQDPGLGLRLIYFSYDVKMKEKGDIPEGYSVSREKKERFSLILESASTNQTSMYLCASIDRGANTGELFFGEGSRLTVL.

CDR3 protein: CASSRDNEQFF. The CDR3 DNA follows: TGTGCCAGCAGCCGAGACAATGAGCAGTTCTTC. This chain connects TRBV7-6 to TRBJ2-1; D remains unclear. CDR3 length: 11 amino acids. Trimming cost V 5 bases and J 5 bases, with 4 bases left between them. The V gene's germline CDR1 is SGHVS and CDR2 FNYEAQ.

The chain joins TRBV20-1 to TRBJ1-2; D remains ambiguous. This CDR3 comprises 12 residues. The germline gives CDR1 DFQATT, CDR2 SNEGSKA (reference sequence). Between the trimmed V and J ends, which lost 3 bases and 0 bases, there was a span of 5 bases. CDR3 protein: CSASAANYGYTF. Written as DNA, the CDR3 is TGCAGTGCTAGTGCAGCTAACTATGGCTACACCTTC.

The rearrangement links TRBV6-6 to TRBJ1-5, with 8 bases lining up with TRBD1. Trimming at V came to 7 bases and at J to 0 bases, leaving 8 bases not matched to a gene. The length of the CDR3 is 16 residues. Germline CDR1 MNHNY, CDR2 SVGAGI (reference sequence). This CDR3 is CASTSIQGDSNQPQHF. CDR3 in DNA: TGTGCCAGCACCTCTATACAGGGGGATAGCAATCAGCCCCAGCATTTT.

The V gene is TRBV12-3 or TRBV12-4, the J gene TRBJ1-2; maybe TRBD1 (5 bases). CDR3 size: 13 residues. V lost 6 bases and J lost 4, with 12 bases in between. CDR3 sequence: CASSPGGTYGYTF. The CDR3 region has the DNA TGTGCCAGCAGCCCGGGGGGGACCTATGGCTACACCTTC.

V gene TRBV28 combines with J gene TRBJ2-1, with 13 bases identical to TRBD2. CDR1 and CDR2 (germline): MDHEN, SYDVKM. CDR3 length equals 19 residues. J was trimmed by 7 bases and V by 4 bases; bases with no gene match: 16. DNA of the CDR3: TGTGCCAGCAGTTCACTTAGGACTAGCGGGGGAAAGGGGAGGAATGAGCAGTTCTTC. Translation: CASSSLRTSGGKGRNEQFF.

As to this clone: The same CDR3 can be traced to other DNA sequences in this sample. The chain carries TRBV11-3 and TRBJ2-1; TRBD2 matches 13 bases. The CDR3 runs 16 residues. J was trimmed by 3 bases and V by 3 bases; bases with no gene match: 2. The germline V gene encodes CDR1 SGHNT and CDR2 YENEEA. In DNA form, the CDR3 reads TGTGCCAGCAGCTTGAGGACTAGCGGGAGCTACAATGAGCAGTTCTTC. This translates into CASSLRTSGSYNEQFF.

V and J are TRBV25-1 and TRBJ1-1; D not resolved. The CDR3 loop spans 14 amino acids. Germline V gives CDR1 MGHDK, CDR2 SYGVNS. V was shortened by 6 bases and J by 5 bases, with 16 bases between the two germline ends. CDR3 loop: CASSPRGVETEAFF. The CDR3, as DNA: TGTGCCAGCAGCCCCCGCGGGGTAGAGACTGAAGCTTTCTTT.

The rearrangement links TRBV9 to TRBJ1-2; D is uncertain. The V end was cut by 0 bases, the J end by 8 bases, with 8 bases between. This CDR3 contains 12 residues. Germline V gene data show CDR1 as SGDLS and CDR2 as YYNGEE. The CDR3 nucleotides read TGTGCCAGCAGCGTAGGGGTCGGCGGCTACACCTTC. This gives the protein CASSVGVGGYTF.

V gene TRBV6-6 combines with J gene TRBJ1-1; 10 bases are shared with TRBD1. CDR3 length equals 16 residues. CDR1 is MNHNY, CDR2 SVGAGI, per germline (reference sequence). The J segment lost 5 bases and the V segment lost 7 bases, leaving 13 bases of the junction unmatched. The CDR3 DNA sequence: TGTGCCAGCAAGGGGGACAGGGGAGCCCTTGGAACTGAAGCTTTCTTT. Its protein is CASKGDRGALGTEAFF.

The chain couples TRBV9 to TRBJ1-2; 9 nucleotides agree with TRBD1. Losses at the gene ends were 3 bases for V and 8 bases for J; bases not matched to a gene: 11. Germline assignment: CDR1 SGDLS and CDR2 YYNGEE. This CDR3 has 15 residues. CDR3 in amino acids: CASSGIQGTGKGYTF. In DNA, the CDR3 is TGTGCCAGCAGCGGCATACAAGGGACAGGGAAAGGCTACACCTTC.

The gene calls are TRBV19 and TRBJ1-5, with 9 nucleotides matching TRBD1. J was trimmed by 2 bases and V by 6 bases; bases with no gene match: 11. CDR1 and CDR2 (germline): LNHDA, SQIVND (reference sequence). The CDR3 loop spans 17 amino acids. This chain's CDR3 is CASSSLQGAFGNQPQHF. The CDR3 nucleotides read TGTGCCAGTAGCTCACTACAGGGGGCCTTTGGCAATCAGCCCCAGCATTTT. The full variable domain, its missing parts supplied by reference TRBV19 and TRBJ1-5, is DGGITQSPKYLFRKEGQNVTLSCEQNLNHDAMYWYRQDPGQGLRLIYYSQIVNDFQKGDIAEGYSVSREKKESFPLTVTSAQKNPTAFYLCASSSLQGAFGNQPQHFGDGTRLSIL.

This clone was seen a few times. This chain connects TRBV18 to TRBJ2-2; tentatively, D is TRBD1 (6 bases). Trimming stripped 3 bases from V and 1 base from J, with 15 bases between. Germline CDR1 is KGHSH and CDR2 is LQKENI. The CDR3 is made up of 17 amino acids. DNA for the CDR3: TGTGCCAGCTCACCCTCTCAGACAGGAAAGAACACCGGGGAGCTGTTTTTT. It specifies CASSPSQTGKNTGELFF.

This chain links TRBV11-2 with TRBJ2-3; no clear D. This CDR3 comprises 15 residues. Germline values: CDR1 SGHAT, CDR2 FQNNGV. V lost 2 bases and J 6 bases, leaving 15 bases between the germline ends. CDR3 amino acids: CASSLMPTATDTQYF. CDR3 bases: TGTGCCAGCAGCTTAATGCCGACCGCAACGGATACGCAGTATTTT.

This sequence joins TRBV10-3 and TRBJ2-7; perhaps TRBD2 as D (6 bases). Germline V gene lookup returns CDR1 ENHRY and CDR2 SYGVKD. The CDR3 contains 15 residues. Trimming stripped 3 bases from V and 3 bases from J, with 15 bases between. The CDR3 region has the DNA TGTGCCATCAGTGACACCGGGACTTCAGTCTACGAGCAGTACTTC. Its protein product is CAISDTGTSVYEQYF.

This clone came up a few times. This chain connects TRBV5-1 to TRBJ1-2; a possible D gene is TRBD1 (5 bases). The CDR3 is made up of 14 amino acids. The germline V and J ends were trimmed by 4 bases and 4 bases, with 14 bases remaining between them. Germline CDR1 is SGHRS and CDR2 is YFSETQ. CDR3 in DNA: TGCGCCAGCAGCGAGACATCAGGGTTCTATGGCTACACCTTC. Its protein product is CASSETSGFYGYTF. Using reference TRBV5-1 and TRBJ1-2 for the parts outside the CDR3, the full variable domain is KAGVTQTPRYLIKTRGQQVTLSCSPISGHRSVSWYQQTPGQGLQFLFEYFSETQRNKGNFPGRFSGRQFSNSRSEMNVSTLELGDSALYLCASSETSGFYGYTFGSGTRLTVV.

The chain uses TRBV29-1 and TRBJ2-7, with no clear D. The germline V and J ends were trimmed by 2 bases and 7 bases, with 12 bases remaining between them. CDR1 and CDR2 (germline): SQVTM, ANQGSEA. The CDR3 is 12 residues long. The CDR3 coding sequence is TGCAGCGTTGAAATGGTCCCAGGAGAGCAGTACTTC. Translation: CSVEMVPGEQYF.

V is TRBV6-2 or TRBV6-3 and J is TRBJ2-3; maybe TRBD1 (8 bases). CDR1 MNHEY and CDR2 SVGEGT come from the germline V gene. V lost 2 bases to trimming and J lost 5 bases, with 17 bases between them. The CDR3 is 16 residues long. The chain's CDR3 is CASSYHGQGGEDTQYF. CDR3 coding DNA: TGTGCCAGCAGTTACCACGGACAGGGAGGGGAAGATACGCAGTATTTT.